These 8 T cell receptor beta chains were all obtained from the same sample, sequenced in a study of cytotoxic CD8 clonotypes in ibrutinib-treated CLL. The table came from immunoSEQ multiplex PCR; TCRdb's copy has only in-frame clones and leaves some out. This table holds about 130,000 clones, roughly 85% found once. Here the sequenced sample was PBMCs, taken after 24 months of ibrutinib treatment. These receptors were taken from a human donor with chronic lymphocytic leukemia.

In this sample, this clone turned up once. The rearrangement joins TRBV19 to TRBJ1-4; D unresolved. The CDR3 totals 13 residues. Looked up from germline, CDR1 is LNHDA and CDR2 is SQIVND (reference sequence). V was trimmed by 1 base and J by 8 bases, leaving 8 bases between them. For the CDR3, the DNA is TGTGCCAGTAGTATAGTCGGCCCCGAAAAACTGTTTTTT. Protein sequence: CASSIVGPEKLFF.

The rearrangement joins TRBV5-1 to TRBJ1-1; 8 positions agree with TRBD1. The germline gives CDR1 SGHRS, CDR2 YFSETQ. Unmatched junction bases numbered 7, after V lost 4 bases and J lost 8 bases. This CDR3 contains 13 residues. CDR3 nucleotides: TGCGCCAGCAGCCTGTGGGGGGACAGGGAAGCTTTCTTT. Residues: CASSLWGDREAFF.

This chain joins TRBV30 and TRBJ1-1; D is undetermined. This CDR3 region has 13 residues. The germline V gene has CDR1 GTSNPN and CDR2 SVGIG (reference sequence). V lost 0 bases and J lost 3, with 8 bases in between. CDR3 sequence: CAWSVWRDTEAFF. CDR3 DNA: TGTGCCTGGAGTGTATGGCGGGACACTGAAGCTTTCTTT.

The chain combines TRBV7-9 with TRBJ1-1; the D is unclear. Trimming took 1 base from V and 3 from J, leaving 18 bases between them. This CDR3 has 17 amino acids. Germline CDR1 and CDR2: SEHNR and FQNEAQ (reference sequence). The CDR3 loop is CASSLGRNYPVDTEAFF. CDR3 DNA sequence: TGTGCCAGCAGCTTAGGTAGAAACTACCCGGTGGACACTGAAGCTTTCTTT. The full variable domain, with the rest looked up from reference TRBV7-9 and TRBJ1-1, is DTGVSQNPRHKITKRGQNVTFRCDPISEHNRLYWYRQTLGQGPEFLTYFQNEAQLEKSRLLSDRFSAERPKGSFSTLEIQRTEQGDSAMYLCASSLGRNYPVDTEAFFGQGTRLTVV.

This clone was seen a single time. This chain uses TRBV7-8 with TRBJ2-1; the D gene could be TRBD1 or TRBD2 (5 bases each). Trimming removed 3 bases from V and 0 bases from J, with 15 bases in between. This CDR3 spans 17 amino acids. Germline CDR1 is SGHVS and CDR2 is FQNEAQ. This CDR3 is CASSLRGKGSSYNEQFF. In DNA form, the CDR3 reads TGTGCCAGCAGCTTGAGGGGAAAAGGGAGCTCCTACAATGAGCAGTTCTTC.

The chain uses TRBV19 and TRBJ1-3, with a possible D match to TRBD1 (5 bases). The length of the CDR3 is 14 residues. Germline loops: CDR1 LNHDA, CDR2 SQIVND (reference sequence). V shed 7 bases and J shed 4 bases, with 14 bases lying between them. The CDR3 loop is CASTPDSPGNTIYF. The CDR3 bases are TGTGCCAGTACTCCTGACAGTCCCGGAAACACCATATATTTT.

This chain links TRBV19 with TRBJ2-1, with D maybe TRBD2 (10 bases). V lost 4 bases, J lost 9 bases, and 22 bases lay in between. Germline CDR1 is LNHDA and CDR2 is SQIVND (reference sequence). CDR3 size: 16 residues. This chain's CDR3 is CASSTASGRQGGEQFF. The CDR3 DNA reads TGTGCCAGTAGTACGGCTAGCGGGAGACAGGGGGGTGAGCAGTTCTTC.

The V call is TRBV19, the J call TRBJ1-1; weak D call: TRBD1 (6 bases). Germline V gene data show CDR1 as LNHDA and CDR2 as SQIVND (reference sequence). This CDR3 region has 14 residues. The V end was cut by 9 bases, the J end by 0 bases, with 14 bases between. The CDR3 DNA reads TGTGCCAGCCTCAAGGGGGACTTGAACACTGAAGCTTTCTTT. This gives the protein CASLKGDLNTEAFF.